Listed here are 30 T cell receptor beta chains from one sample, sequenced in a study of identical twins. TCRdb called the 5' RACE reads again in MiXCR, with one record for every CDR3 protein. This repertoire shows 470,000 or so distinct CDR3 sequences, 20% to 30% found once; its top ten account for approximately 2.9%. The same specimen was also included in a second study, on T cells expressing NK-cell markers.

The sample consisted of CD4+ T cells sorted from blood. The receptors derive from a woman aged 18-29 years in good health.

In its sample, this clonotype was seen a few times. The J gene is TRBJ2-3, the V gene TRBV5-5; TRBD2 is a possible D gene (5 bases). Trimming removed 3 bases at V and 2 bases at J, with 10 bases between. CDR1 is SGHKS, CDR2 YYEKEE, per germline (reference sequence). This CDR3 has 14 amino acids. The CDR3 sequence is CASSSEGVTDTQYF. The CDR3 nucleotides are TGTGCCAGCAGCTCAGAGGGTGTCACAGATACGCAGTATTTT.

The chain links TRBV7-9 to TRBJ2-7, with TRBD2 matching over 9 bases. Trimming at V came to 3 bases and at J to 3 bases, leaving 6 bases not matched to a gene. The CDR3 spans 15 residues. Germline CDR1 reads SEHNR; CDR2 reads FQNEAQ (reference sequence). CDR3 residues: CASSLILAGRYEQYF. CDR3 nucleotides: TGTGCCAGCAGCTTGATACTAGCGGGTCGCTACGAGCAGTACTTC.

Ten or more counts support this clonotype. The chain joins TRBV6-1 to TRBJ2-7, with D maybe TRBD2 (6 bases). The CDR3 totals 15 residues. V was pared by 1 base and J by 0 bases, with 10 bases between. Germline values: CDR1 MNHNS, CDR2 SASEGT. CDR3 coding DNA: TGTGCCAGCAGTGAAGGGGTAGCGGACTCCTACGAGCAGTACTTC. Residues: CASSEGVADSYEQYF.

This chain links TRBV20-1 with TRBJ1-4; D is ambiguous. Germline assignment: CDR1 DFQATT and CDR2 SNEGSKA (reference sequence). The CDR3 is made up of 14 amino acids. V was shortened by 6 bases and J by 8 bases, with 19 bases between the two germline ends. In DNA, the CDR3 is TGCAGTGCCGCATTCGGGATCCGGGAAGAAAAACTGTTTTTT. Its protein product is CSAAFGIREEKLFF.

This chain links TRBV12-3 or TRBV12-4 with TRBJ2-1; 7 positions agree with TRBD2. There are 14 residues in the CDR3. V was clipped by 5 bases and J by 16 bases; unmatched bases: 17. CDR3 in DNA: TGTGCCAGCAGTAAGGCGGGAGCTCAGTCAGCCCGATTCTTC. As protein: CASSKAGAQSARFF.

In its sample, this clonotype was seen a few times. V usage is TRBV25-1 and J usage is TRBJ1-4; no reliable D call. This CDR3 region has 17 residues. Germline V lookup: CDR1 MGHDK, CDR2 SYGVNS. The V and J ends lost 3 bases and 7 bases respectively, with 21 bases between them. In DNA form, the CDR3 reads TGTGCCAGCAGTGACCATGCCCGCGGGCGAGCGGGTGAAAAACTGTTTTTT. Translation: CASSDHARGRAGEKLFF.

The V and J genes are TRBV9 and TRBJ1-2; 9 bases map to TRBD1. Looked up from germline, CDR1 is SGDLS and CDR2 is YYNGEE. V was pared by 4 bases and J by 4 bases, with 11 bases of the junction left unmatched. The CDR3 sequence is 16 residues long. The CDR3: CASSKRGTGLPYGYTF. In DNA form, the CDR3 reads TGTGCCAGCAGCAAAAGGGGGACAGGGCTACCCTATGGCTACACCTTC.

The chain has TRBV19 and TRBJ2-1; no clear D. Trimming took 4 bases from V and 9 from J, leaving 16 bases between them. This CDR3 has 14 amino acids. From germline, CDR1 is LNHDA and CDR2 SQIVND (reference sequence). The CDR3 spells CASSTLEFRVEQFF. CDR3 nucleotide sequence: TGTGCCAGTAGTACCCTTGAGTTTCGGGTTGAGCAGTTCTTC.

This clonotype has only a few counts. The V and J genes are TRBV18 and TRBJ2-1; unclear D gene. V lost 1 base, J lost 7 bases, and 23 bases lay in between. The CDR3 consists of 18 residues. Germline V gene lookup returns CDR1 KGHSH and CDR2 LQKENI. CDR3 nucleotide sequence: TGTGCCAGCTCACCACGACGCAGCAGTGACACCGAGGAGAATGAGCAGTTCTTC. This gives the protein CASSPRRSSDTEENEQFF. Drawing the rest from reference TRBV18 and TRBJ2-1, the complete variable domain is NAGVMQNPRHLVRRRGQEARLRCSPMKGHSHVYWYRQLPEEGLKFMVYLQKENIIDESGMPKERFSAEFPKEGPSILRIQQVVRGDSAAYFCASSPRRSSDTEENEQFFGPGTRLTVL.

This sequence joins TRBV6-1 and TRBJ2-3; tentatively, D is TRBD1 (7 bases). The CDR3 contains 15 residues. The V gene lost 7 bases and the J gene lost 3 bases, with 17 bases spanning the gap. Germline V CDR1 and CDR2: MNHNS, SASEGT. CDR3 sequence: CASTTGGQRTDTQYF. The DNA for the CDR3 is TGTGCCAGCACCACCGGGGGACAGAGAACAGATACGCAGTATTTT.

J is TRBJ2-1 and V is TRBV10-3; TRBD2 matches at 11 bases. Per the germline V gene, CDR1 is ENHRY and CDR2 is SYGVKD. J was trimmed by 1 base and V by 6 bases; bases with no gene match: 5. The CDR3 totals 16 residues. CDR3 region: CAISFSGGASYNEQFF. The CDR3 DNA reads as TGTGCCATCAGCTTTAGCGGGGGGGCTTCCTACAATGAGCAGTTCTTC.

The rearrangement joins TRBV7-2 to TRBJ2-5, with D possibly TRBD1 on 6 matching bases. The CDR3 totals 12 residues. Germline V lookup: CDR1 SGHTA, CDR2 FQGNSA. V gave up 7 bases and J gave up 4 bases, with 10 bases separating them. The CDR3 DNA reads TGTGCCAGCAACAGGGAGCGAGAGACCCAGTACTTC. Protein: CASNRERETQYF.

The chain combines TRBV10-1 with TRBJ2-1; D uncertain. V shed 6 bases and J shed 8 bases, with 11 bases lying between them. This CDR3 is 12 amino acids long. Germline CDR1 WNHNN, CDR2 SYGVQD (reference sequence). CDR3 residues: CASSENADEQFF. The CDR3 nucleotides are TGCGCCAGCAGCGAAAACGCCGATGAGCAGTTCTTC.

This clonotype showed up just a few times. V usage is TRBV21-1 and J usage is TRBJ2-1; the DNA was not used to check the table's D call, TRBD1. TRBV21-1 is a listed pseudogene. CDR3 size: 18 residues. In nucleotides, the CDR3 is TGTGCCAGCAGCAAGGGGGACAGGGGGCGACGGGACTACAATGAGCAGTTCTTC. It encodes CASSKGDRGRRDYNEQFF.

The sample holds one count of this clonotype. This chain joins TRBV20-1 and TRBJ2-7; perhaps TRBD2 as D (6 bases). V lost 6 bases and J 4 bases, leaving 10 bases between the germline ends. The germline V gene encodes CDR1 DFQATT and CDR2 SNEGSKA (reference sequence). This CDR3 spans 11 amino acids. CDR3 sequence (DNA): TGCAGTGCAAATGGAGGGTACGAGCAGTACTTC. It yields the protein CSANGGYEQYF.

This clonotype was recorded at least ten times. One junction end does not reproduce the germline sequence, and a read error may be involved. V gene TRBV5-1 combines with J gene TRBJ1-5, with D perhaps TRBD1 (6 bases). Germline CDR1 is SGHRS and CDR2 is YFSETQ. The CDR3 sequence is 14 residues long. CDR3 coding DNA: TGTGCCAGCAGCTCCGGACAGCCCAATCAGCCCCAGCATTTT. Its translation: CASSSGQPNQPQHF.

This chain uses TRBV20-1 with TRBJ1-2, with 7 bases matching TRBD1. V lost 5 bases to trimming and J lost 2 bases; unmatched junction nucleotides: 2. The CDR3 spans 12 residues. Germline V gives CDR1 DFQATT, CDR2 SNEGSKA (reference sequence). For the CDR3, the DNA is TGCAGTGCTGAGGACAGGAACTATGGCTACACCTTC. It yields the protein CSAEDRNYGYTF.

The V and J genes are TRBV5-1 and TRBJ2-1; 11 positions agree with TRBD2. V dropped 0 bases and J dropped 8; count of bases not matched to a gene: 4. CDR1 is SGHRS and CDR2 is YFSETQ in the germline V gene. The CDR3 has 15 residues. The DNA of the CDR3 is TGCGCCAGCAGCTTGGTAGCGGGGGGGCAGGATGAGCAGTTCTTC. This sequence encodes CASSLVAGGQDEQFF.

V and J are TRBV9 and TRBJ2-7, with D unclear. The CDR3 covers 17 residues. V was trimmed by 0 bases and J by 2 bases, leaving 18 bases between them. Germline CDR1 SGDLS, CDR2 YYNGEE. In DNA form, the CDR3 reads TGTGCCAGCAGCGTAGAGCCGGCGGCAGACCCCCCCTACGAGCAGTACTTC. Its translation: CASSVEPAADPPYEQYF.

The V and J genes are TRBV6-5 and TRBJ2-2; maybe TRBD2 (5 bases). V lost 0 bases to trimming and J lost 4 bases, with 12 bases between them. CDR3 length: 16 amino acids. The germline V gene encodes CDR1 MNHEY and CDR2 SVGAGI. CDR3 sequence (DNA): TGTGCCAGCAGTTACTCGGGCCTCGCGGGCACCGGGGAGCTGTTTTTT. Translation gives CASSYSGLAGTGELFF.

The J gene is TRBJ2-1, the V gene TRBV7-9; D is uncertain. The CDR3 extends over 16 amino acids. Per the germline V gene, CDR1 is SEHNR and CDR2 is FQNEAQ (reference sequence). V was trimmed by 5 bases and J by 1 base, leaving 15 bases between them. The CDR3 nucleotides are TGTGCCAGCAGCCCCGTATGGGGAAGGTCCTACAATGAGCAGTTCTTC. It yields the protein CASSPVWGRSYNEQFF. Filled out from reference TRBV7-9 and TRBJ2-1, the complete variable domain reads DTGVSQNPRHKITKRGQNVTFRCDPISEHNRLYWYRQTLGQGPEFLTYFQNEAQLEKSRLLSDRFSAERPKGSFSTLEIQRTEQGDSAMYLCASSPVWGRSYNEQFFGPGTRLTVL.

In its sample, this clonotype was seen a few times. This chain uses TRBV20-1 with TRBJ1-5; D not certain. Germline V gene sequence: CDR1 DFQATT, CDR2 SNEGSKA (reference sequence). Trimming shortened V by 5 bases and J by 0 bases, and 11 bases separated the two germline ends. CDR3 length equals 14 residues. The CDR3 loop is CSAQTQYSNQPQHF. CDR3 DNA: TGCAGTGCTCAGACACAGTATAGCAATCAGCCCCAGCATTTT.

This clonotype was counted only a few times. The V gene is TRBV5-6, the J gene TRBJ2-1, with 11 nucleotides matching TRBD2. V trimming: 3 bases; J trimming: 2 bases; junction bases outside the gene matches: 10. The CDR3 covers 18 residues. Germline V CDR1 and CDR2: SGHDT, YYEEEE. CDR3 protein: CASSSVAGGQTTYNEQFF. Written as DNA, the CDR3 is TGTGCCAGCAGCTCCGTAGCGGGAGGGCAGACGACCTACAATGAGCAGTTCTTC.

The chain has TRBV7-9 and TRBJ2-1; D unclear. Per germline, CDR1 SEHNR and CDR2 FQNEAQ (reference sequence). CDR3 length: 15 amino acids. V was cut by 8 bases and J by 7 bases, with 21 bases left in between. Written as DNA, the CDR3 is TGTGCCAGCTCGCCGAGCGTACCCCTGTTGAATGAGCAGTTCTTC. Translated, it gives CASSPSVPLLNEQFF.

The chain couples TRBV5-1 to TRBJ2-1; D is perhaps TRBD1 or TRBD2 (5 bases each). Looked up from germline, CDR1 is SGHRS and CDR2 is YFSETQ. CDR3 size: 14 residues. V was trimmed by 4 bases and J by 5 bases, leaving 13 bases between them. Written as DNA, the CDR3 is TGCGCCAGCAGCCATGGGGGTCCCAACAATGAGCAGTTCTTC. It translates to CASSHGGPNNEQFF.

CDR3 in amino acids: CSAGHLAGGRTDTQYF. CDR3 DNA sequence: TGCAGTGCTGGTCACCTAGCGGGGGGCCGCACAGATACGCAGTATTTT. The V call is TRBV20-1, the J call TRBJ2-3; TRBD2 aligns across 11 bases. Germline CDR1 reads DFQATT; CDR2 reads SNEGSKA (reference sequence). V was pared by 5 bases and J by 1 base, with 8 bases of the junction left unmatched. The CDR3 spans 16 residues.

The CDR3 nucleotides read TGTGCCAGCAGCCCTTACAGGGACACTGAAGCTTTCTTT. Translated: CASSPYRDTEAFF. This chain joins TRBV6-1 and TRBJ1-1; TRBD1 is a possible D gene (6 bases). Trimming took off 6 bases at V and 3 bases at J, with 11 bases between the two ends. CDR1 MNHNS and CDR2 SASEGT come from the germline V gene. The CDR3 contains 13 residues.

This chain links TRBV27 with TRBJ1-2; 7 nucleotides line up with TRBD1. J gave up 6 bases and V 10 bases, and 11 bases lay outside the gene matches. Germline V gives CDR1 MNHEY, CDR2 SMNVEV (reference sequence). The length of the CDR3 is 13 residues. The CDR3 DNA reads TGTGCCACCTCGACGAGGGGGCGAGATGGCTACACCTTC. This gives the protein CATSTRGRDGYTF.

The DNA of the CDR3 is TGTGCCAGCAGTCCCGGACGGATTCTTTCTGGAAACACCATATATTTT. It translates to CASSPGRILSGNTIYF. V gene TRBV28 combines with J gene TRBJ1-3, with D uncertain. The CDR3 spans 16 residues. V was cut by 5 bases and J by 1 base, with 15 bases left in between. The germline V gene has CDR1 MDHEN and CDR2 SYDVKM.

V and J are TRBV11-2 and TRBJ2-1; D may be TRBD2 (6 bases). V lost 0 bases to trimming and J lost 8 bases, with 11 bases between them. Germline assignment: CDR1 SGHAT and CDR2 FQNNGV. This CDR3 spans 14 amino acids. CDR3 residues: CASSLDLASDEQFF. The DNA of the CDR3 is TGTGCCAGCAGCTTAGATCTGGCTAGCGATGAGCAGTTCTTC.